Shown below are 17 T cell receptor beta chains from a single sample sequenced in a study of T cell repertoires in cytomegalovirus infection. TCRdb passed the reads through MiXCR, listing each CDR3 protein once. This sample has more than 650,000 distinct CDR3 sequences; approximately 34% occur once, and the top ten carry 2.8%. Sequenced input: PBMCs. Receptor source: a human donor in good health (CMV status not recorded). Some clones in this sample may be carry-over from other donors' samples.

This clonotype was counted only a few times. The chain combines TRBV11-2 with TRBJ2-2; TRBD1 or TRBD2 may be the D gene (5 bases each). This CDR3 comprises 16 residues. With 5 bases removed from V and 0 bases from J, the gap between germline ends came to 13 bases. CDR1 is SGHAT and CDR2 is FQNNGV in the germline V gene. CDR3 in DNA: TGTGCCAGCAGCAGCTTTGGGGGTTCGAACACCGGGGAGCTGTTTTTT. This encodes CASSSFGGSNTGELFF.

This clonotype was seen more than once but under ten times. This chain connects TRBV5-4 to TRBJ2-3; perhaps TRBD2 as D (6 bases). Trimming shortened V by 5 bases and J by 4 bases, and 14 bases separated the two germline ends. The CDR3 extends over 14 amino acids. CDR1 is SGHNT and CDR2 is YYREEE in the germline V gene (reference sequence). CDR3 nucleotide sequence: TGTGCCAGCAGTGACCCGGAGGGGCCAGATACGCAGTATTTT. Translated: CASSDPEGPDTQYF. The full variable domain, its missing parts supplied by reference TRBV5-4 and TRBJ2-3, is ETGVTQSPTHLIKTRGQQVTLRCSSQSGHNTVSWYQQALGQGPQFIFQYYREEENGRGNFPPRFSGLQFPNYSSELNVNALELDDSALYLCASSDPEGPDTQYFGPGTRLTVL.

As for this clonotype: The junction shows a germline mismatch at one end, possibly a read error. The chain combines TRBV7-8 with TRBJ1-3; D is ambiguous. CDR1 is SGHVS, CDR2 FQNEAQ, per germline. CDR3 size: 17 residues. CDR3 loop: CASSLGLRAMRGNTLYF. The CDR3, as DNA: TGTGCCAGCAGCTTGGGTTTAAGGGCTATGAGAGGAAACACCCTATATTTT. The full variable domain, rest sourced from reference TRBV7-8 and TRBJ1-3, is GAGVSQSPRYKVAKRGQDVALRCDPISGHVSLFWYQQALGQGPEFLTYFQNEAQLDKSGLPSDRFFAERPEGSVSTLKIQRTQQEDSAVYLCASSLGLRAMRGNTLYFGEGSWLTVV.

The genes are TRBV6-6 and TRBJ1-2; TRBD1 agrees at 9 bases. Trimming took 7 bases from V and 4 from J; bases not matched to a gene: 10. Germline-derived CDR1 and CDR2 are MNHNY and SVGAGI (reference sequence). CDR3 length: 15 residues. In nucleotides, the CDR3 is TGTGCCAGCAATATACCGACAGGGGGTCCCTATGGCTACACCTTC. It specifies CASNIPTGGPYGYTF.

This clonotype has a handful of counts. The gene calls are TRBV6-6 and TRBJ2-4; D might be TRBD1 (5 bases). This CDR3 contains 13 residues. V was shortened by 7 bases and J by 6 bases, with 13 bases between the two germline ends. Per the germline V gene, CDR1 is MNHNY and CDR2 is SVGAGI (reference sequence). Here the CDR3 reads CASTLTAINIQYF. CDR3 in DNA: TGTGCCAGCACCCTGACAGCGATAAACATTCAGTACTTC.

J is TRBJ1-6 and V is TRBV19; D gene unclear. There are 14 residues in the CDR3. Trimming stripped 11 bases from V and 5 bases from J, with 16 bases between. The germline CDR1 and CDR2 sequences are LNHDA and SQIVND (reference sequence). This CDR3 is CASRGFGDNSPLHF. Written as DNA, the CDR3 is TGTGCCTCCCGAGGATTTGGGGATAATTCACCCCTCCACTTT.

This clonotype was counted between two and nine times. The CDR3 DNA sequence: TGTGCCAGCAGCGACAATTATGAGCAGTTCTTC. Protein: CASSDNYEQFF. This chain links TRBV7-9 with TRBJ2-1; no reliable D call. The V end lost 5 bases, the J end lost 8 bases, and 7 bases lay between the germline ends. This CDR3 region has 11 residues. Germline V gene data show CDR1 as SEHNR and CDR2 as FQNEAQ (reference sequence).

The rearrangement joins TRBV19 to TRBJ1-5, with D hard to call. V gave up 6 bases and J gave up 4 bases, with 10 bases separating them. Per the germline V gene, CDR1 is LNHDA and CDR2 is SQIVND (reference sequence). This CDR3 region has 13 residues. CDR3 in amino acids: CASRWSGNQPQHF. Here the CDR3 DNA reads TGTGCCAGTAGATGGTCGGGAAATCAGCCCCAGCATTTT.

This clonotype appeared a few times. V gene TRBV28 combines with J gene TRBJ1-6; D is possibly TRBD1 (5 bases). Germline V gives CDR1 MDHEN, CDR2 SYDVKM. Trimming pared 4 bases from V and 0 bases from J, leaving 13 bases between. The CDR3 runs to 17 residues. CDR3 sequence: CASSSPHRSSYNSPLHF. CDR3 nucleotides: TGTGCCAGCAGTTCCCCTCACAGGAGCTCCTATAATTCACCCCTCCACTTT.

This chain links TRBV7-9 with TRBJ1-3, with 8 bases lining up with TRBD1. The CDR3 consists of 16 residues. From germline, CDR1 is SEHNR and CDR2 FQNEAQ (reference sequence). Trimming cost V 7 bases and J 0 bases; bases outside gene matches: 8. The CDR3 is CASIPIDRGSGNTIYF. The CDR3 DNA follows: TGTGCCAGCATCCCTATCGACAGGGGCTCTGGAAACACCATATATTTT.

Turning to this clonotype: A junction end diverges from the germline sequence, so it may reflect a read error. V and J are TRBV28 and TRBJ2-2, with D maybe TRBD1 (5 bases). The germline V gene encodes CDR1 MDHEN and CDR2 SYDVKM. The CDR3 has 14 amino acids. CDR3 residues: CASDHGHPTGGLLF. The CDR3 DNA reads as TGTGCCAGCGACCACGGACACCCGACCGGTGGTCTGTTGTTT.

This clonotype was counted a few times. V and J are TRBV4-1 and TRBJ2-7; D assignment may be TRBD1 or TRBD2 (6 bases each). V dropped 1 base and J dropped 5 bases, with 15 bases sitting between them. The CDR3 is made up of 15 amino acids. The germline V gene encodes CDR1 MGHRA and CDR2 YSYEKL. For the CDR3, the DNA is TGCGCCAGCAGCCAAGTCGGGGGCAACGCCCACGAGCAGTACTTC. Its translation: CASSQVGGNAHEQYF.

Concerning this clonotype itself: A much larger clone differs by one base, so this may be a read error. In nucleotides, the CDR3 is TGTGCCAGCAGAGCTTCAGGCAGCTGTTATGATACGCAGTATTTT. This encodes CASRASGSCYDTQYF. This chain links TRBV6-8 with TRBJ2-3; D is unresolved. CDR1 MNHGY and CDR2 SAAAGT come from the germline V gene. The V and J ends lost 6 bases and 6 bases respectively, with 19 bases between them. The CDR3 has 15 amino acids.

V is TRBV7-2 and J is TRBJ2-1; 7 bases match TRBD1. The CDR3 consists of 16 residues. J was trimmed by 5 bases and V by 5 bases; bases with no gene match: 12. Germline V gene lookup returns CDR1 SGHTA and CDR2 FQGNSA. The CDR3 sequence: CASSLTLRQGNNEQFF. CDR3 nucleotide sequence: TGTGCCAGCAGCCTTACCTTACGACAGGGCAACAATGAGCAGTTCTTC.

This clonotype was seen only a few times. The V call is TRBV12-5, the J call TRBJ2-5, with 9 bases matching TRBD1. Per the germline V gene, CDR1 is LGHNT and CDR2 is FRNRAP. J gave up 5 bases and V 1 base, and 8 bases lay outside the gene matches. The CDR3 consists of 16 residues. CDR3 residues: CASGLAEDRGAETQYF. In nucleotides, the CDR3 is TGTGCTAGTGGTTTGGCCGAGGACAGGGGCGCGGAGACCCAGTACTTC.

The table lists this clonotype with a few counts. The CDR3 is CASSSYRNGYTF. CDR3 sequence (DNA): TGCGCCAGCAGCTCCTACAGAAATGGCTACACCTTC. The V call is TRBV5-1, the J call TRBJ1-2; the D is unclear. The CDR3 consists of 12 residues. Trimming pared 3 bases from V and 6 bases from J, leaving 9 bases between. Germline V gene sequence: CDR1 SGHRS, CDR2 YFSETQ. Based on the CDR3 plus reference TRBV5-1 and TRBJ1-2, the full variable domain is KAGVTQTPRYLIKTRGQQVTLSCSPISGHRSVSWYQQTPGQGLQFLFEYFSETQRNKGNFPGRFSGRQFSNSRSEMNVSTLELGDSALYLCASSSYRNGYTFGSGTRLTVV.

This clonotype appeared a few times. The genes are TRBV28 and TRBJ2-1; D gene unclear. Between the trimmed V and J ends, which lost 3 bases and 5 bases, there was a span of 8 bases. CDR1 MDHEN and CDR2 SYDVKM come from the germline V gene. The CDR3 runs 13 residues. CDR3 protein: CASSFGLNNEQFF. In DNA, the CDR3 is TGTGCCAGCAGTTTCGGTCTAAACAATGAGCAGTTCTTC.